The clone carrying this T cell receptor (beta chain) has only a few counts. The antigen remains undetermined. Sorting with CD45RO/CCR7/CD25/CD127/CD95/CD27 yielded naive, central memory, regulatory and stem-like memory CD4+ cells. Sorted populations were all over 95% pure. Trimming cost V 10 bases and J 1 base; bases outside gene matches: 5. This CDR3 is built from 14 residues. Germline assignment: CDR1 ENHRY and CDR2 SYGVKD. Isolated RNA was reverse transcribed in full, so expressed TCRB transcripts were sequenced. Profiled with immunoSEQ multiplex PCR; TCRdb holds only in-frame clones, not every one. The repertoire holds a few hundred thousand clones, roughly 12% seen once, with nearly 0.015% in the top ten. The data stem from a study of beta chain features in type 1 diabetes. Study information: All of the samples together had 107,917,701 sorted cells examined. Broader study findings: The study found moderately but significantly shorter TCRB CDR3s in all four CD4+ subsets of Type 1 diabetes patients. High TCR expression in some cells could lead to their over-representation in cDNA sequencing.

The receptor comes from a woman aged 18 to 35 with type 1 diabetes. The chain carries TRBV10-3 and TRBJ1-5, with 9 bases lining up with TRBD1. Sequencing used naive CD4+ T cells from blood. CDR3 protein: CATAGQGSNQPQHF. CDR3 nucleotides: TGTGCCACGGCGGGACAGGGAAGCAATCAGCCCCAGCATTTT.